This T cell receptor beta chain was sequenced for a study of T-cell memory formation after mild COVID-19. Study-wide points: CD4+ contracting clones were found mainly in CM and EM, and CD8+ ones in EMRA. Later expanders leaned toward CD4+, whereas clones contracting from day 15 to 85 were balanced CD4/CD8.

Ten or more counts support this clonotype. Its antigen is not identified. Trimming pared 1 base from V and 7 bases from J, leaving 9 bases between. The CDR3 spans 13 residues. Germline CDR1 and CDR2: SGHRS and YFSETQ. UMIs and sample barcodes were carried by the TCR alpha and TCR beta cDNA libraries that 5'RACE produced using constant-segment primers. MiXCR was run by TCRdb on the 5' RACE reads, yielding one entry per CDR3 protein. The profile shows just over 350,000 distinct CDR3 sequences, over 13% of them singletons. The chain uses TRBV5-1 and TRBJ1-5, with a tentative D call TRBD1 (6 bases). Sample: PBMCs or a T cell subset sorted from them (not recorded which). This sequence originates from a young man who had mild COVID-19 (a few samples of this study predate the infection). Cell type and time point are not known. For the CDR3, the DNA is TGCGCCAGCAGCTTGAGGGGGTGGCAGCCCCAGCATTTT. It specifies CASSLRGWQPQHF.